The 8 T cell receptor beta chains listed next were all sequenced from one sample in a study of tumor-infiltrating lymphocytes in oesophageal squamous cell carcinoma. Each CDR3 protein is one row after TCRdb ran MiXCR on the PCR reads. In the table there are 10,000 to 15,000 distinct CDR3 sequences, 54% of which are singletons. Sample: esophageal tumor tissue. The receptors were gathered from a female donor with esophageal squamous cell carcinoma.

This clonotype appeared a few times. Given the absence of the conserved phenylalanine or tryptophan at the CDR3 end, a read error is likely. The DNA is omitted, as the CDR3 cannot be located on it reliably, and the CDR3 follows TCRdb's listing. The V gene is TRBV12-3 or TRBV12-4, the J gene TRBJ2-1; TRBD1 is the table's D call, not checked against the DNA. The CDR3 extends over 17 residues, inclusive of both ends. The CDR3 loop reads CASSRQTGALYGYTFGS.

Concerning this clonotype: A much larger clone differs by one base, so this may be a read error. The gene calls are TRBV11-2 and TRBJ2-1; D is undetermined. Germline CDR1 SGHAT, CDR2 FQNNGV. CDR3 length equals 12 residues. Between the trimmed V and J ends, which lost 6 bases and 10 bases, there was a span of 13 bases. This chain's CDR3 is CASRIGKGEQFF. CDR3 coding DNA: TGTGCCAGCAGAATAGGAAAGGGCGAGCAGTTCTTC.

The chain joins TRBV14 to TRBJ2-2; 11 bases map to TRBD1. The length of the CDR3 is 16 residues. Germline-derived CDR1 and CDR2 are SGHDN and FVKESK. V dropped 5 bases and J dropped 5; count of bases not matched to a gene: 7. The CDR3 DNA is TGTGCCAGCAGCTCCCGGGACAGGGGGTGGACCGGGGAGCTGTTTTTT. This encodes CASSSRDRGWTGELFF.

In its sample, this clonotype was seen a few times. The V gene is TRBV27, the J gene TRBJ2-1, with a tentative D call TRBD2 (6 bases). The V gene's germline CDR1 is MNHEY and CDR2 SMNVEV (reference sequence). V lost 2 bases, J lost 4 bases, and 9 bases lay in between. This CDR3 comprises 14 residues. In nucleotides, the CDR3 is TGTGCCAGCAGTTTAAAGGGAGGATACAATGAGCAGTTCTTC. Translated, it gives CASSLKGGYNEQFF.

The chain has TRBV12-3 or TRBV12-4 and TRBJ2-5; the D is unclear. Trimming shortened V by 2 bases and J by 5 bases, and 6 bases separated the two germline ends. This CDR3 is built from 12 residues. In DNA, the CDR3 is TGTGCCAGCAGTTTACAGGAGGAGACCCAGTACTTC. The encoded protein is CASSLQEETQYF.

The chain employs TRBV28 and TRBJ2-3; 8 bases map to TRBD2. The J call may be in error: the DNA end matches TRBJ2-5 better. The CDR3 sequence is 17 residues long. Germline V gene sequence: CDR1 MDHEN, CDR2 SYDVKM. The CDR3: CASSGVFGGVRQETQYF. CDR3 coding DNA: TGTGCCAGCAGCGGAGTCTTCGGGGGGGTACGACAAGAGACCCAGTACTTC.

The chain uses TRBV7-8 and TRBJ2-3, with 12 nucleotides matching TRBD2. The J call may not be correct, given that the DNA end is closer to TRBJ2-7. The CDR3 totals 15 residues. Germline V lookup: CDR1 SGHVS, CDR2 FQNEAQ. CDR3 sequence (DNA): TGTGCCAGCAGCTTCCGACTAGCGGGAGCGGACGAGCAGTACTTC. This sequence encodes CASSFRLAGADEQYF.

The rearrangement uses TRBV7-2 and TRBJ2-1; tentatively, D is TRBD2 (5 bases). The tail of the sequence fits TRBJ2-5 better, so the J call may be wrong. CDR3 length equals 14 residues. Germline V CDR1 and CDR2: SGHTA, FQGNSA. The DNA of the CDR3 is TGTGCCAGCAGCTTATCTCGGGGAATAGAGACCCAGTACTTC. Encoded protein: CASSLSRGIETQYF.